Presented here are 2 T cell receptor beta chains from one specimen sequenced in a study of OX40 agonist ivuxolimab in advanced cancers. Some clones are missing from TCRdb's copy, which holds only in-frame ones; the method was immunoSEQ multiplex PCR. This table has 60,000 to 65,000 clones, roughly 80% appearing once. The input for sequencing was CD4+ or CD8+ T cells sorted from blood, taken in a trial of the OX40 agonist ivuxolimab. The receptors were gathered from an adult with an advanced solid tumor such as melanoma, head and neck, liver or kidney cancer.

This clone was observed a handful of times. The rearrangement uses TRBV10-1 and TRBJ2-2; D not resolved. Trimming removed 7 bases at V and 1 base at J, with 4 bases between. This CDR3 has 12 amino acids. Germline V gene sequence: CDR1 WNHNN, CDR2 SYGVQD (reference sequence). In DNA, the CDR3 is TGCGCCAGCAATCGGAACACCGGGGAGCTGTTTTTT. Protein: CASNRNTGELFF.

This clone showed up just a few times. This chain uses TRBV28 with TRBJ1-2; D call uncertain. Trimming removed 5 bases at V and 8 bases at J, with 15 bases between. Germline V lookup: CDR1 MDHEN, CDR2 SYDVKM. CDR3 length: 13 amino acids. The CDR3 spells CASSPPEAWGYTF. Written as DNA, the CDR3 is TGTGCCAGCAGTCCCCCGGAGGCATGGGGCTACACCTTC.